This T cell receptor (beta chain) was retrieved from a study of T cell responses to AZD1222 COVID-19 vaccine. In the study overall: Both about-4-week and about-12-week second-dose recipients were combined.

As for this clone: Its antigen is undetermined.

Study outcomes and limitations: The donors showed a predominance of white British ancestry and of females, with possible underestimation of clonal diversity.

Sequencing was performed with immunoSEQ multiplex PCR; in TCRdb, only in-frame clones are kept and a portion is missing. The table shows approximately 140,000 clones, with 94% occurring only once. CDR1 and CDR2 from the germline V gene are SQVTM and ANQGSEA. Deletions cut 5 bases from V and 2 bases from J, with 9 bases between. The CDR3 has 12 residues. The gene calls are TRBV29-1 and TRBJ1-2; no firm D call. The sequences come from peripheral blood, collected on day 0 of AZD1222 vaccination. This receptor was identified in an adult in good health. This chain's CDR3 is CSVYTPNYGYTF. The CDR3 region has the DNA TGCAGCGTTTATACACCCAACTATGGCTACACCTTC.